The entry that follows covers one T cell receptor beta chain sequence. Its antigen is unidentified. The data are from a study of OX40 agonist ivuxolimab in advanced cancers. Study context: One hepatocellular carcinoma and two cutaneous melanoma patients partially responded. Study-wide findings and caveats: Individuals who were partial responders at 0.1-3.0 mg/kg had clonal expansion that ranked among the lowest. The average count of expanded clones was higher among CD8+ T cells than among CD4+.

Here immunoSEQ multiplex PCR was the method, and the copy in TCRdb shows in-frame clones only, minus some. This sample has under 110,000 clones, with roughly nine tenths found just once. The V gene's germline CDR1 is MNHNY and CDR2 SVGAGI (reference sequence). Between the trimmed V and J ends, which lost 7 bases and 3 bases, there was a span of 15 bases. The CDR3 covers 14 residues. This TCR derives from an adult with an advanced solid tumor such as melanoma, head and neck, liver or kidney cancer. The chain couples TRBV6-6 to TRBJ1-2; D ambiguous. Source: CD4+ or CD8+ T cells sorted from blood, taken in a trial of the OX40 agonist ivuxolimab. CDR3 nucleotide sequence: TGTGCCAGCACACTGCGGGCAGCGGACTATGGCTACACCTTC. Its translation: CASTLRAADYGYTF.